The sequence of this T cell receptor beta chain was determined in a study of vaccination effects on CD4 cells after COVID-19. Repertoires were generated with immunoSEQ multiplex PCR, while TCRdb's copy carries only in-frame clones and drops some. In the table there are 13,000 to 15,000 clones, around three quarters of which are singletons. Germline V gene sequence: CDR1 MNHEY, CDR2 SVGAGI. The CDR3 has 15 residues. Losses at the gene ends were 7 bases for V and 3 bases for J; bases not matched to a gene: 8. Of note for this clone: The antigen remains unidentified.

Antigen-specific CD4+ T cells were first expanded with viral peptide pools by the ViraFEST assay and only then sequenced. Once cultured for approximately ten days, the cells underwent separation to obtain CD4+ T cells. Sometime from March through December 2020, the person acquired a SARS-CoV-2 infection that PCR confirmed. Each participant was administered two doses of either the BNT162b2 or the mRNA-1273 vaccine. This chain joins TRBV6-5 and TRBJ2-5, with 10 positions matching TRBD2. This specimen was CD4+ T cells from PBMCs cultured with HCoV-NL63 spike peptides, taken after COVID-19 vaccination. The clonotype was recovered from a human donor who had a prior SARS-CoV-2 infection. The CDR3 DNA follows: TGTGCCAGCAACCCAACCGGGACTAGCGAAGAGACCCAGTACTTC. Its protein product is CASNPTGTSEETQYF.